This T cell receptor beta chain was captured in a study of low-dose radiotherapy and immunotherapy resistance in tumors. Across the study: Each fraction given to Cohort 2 every two weeks delivered 1 Gy, and the total reached 13 Gy over 26 weeks. Intravenous ipilimumab 1 mg/kg every six weeks was given with nivolumab 240 mg every two weeks.

Primers targeting TRAV and TRBV primed first-strand cDNA, covering alpha and beta chains. TCRs underwent roughly 19 PCR cycles of amplification with a constant-region primer and V-primer adapter. Isolated mRNA underwent amplification via in vitro transcription. TCRdb fed the reads into MiXCR, producing one record per CDR3 protein. The table shows roughly 100,000 distinct CDR3 sequences, with around 20% occurring only once. Germline V gene lookup returns CDR1 SGHNT and CDR2 YENEEA. Trimming left V 1 base short and J 1 base short, with 8 bases between. The length of the CDR3 is 15 residues. This clonotype has at least ten counts. Time point of the sample: after trial treatment. Treatment given: LDRT plus nivolumab, ipilimumab, low-dose cyclophosphamide and aspirin (RACIN trial). Donors were treated with nivolumab, ipilimumab, aspirin, and low-dose cyclophosphamide and radiotherapy.

This specimen consisted of PBMCs, obtained after low-dose radiotherapy plus immunotherapy. The sequence derives from a female donor with ovarian cancer. This chain joins TRBV11-3 and TRBJ2-1; D uncertain. CDR3 in amino acids: CASSLGIISYNEQFF. CDR3 nucleotide sequence: TGTGCCAGCAGCTTAGGGATTATTTCCTACAATGAGCAGTTCTTC.